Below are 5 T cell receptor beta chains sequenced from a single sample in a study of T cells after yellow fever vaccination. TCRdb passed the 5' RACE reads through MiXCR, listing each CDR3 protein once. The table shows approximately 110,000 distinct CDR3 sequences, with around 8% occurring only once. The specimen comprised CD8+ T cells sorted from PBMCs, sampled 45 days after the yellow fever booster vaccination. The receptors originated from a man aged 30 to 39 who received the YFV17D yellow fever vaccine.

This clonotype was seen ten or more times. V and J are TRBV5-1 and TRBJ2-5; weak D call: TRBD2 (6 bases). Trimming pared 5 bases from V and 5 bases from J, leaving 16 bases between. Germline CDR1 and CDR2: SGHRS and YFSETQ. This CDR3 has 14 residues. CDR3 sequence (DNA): TGCGCCAGCAGGGAGGGAGGTGGTCTTGAGACCCAGTACTTC. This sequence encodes CASREGGGLETQYF.

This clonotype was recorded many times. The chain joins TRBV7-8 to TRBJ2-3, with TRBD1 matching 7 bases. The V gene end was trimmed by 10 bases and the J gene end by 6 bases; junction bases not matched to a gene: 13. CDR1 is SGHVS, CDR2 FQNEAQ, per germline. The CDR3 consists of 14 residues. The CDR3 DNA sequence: TGTGCCATAACAGGGGCGAGTGTACCGGATACGCAGTATTTT. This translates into CAITGASVPDTQYF.

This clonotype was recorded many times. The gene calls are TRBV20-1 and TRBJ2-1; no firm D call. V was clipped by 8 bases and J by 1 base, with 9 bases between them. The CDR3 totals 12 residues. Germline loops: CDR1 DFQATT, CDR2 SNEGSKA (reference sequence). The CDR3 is CSRVSSYNEQFF. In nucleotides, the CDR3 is TGCAGTCGAGTGAGTTCCTACAATGAGCAGTTCTTC.

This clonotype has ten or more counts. The CDR3 DNA follows: TGTGCCAGCAGTCCCCGGGTCGGGGGGGAGCAGTACTTC. It yields the protein CASSPRVGGEQYF. The V call is TRBV2, the J call TRBJ2-7; 7 bases are a match to TRBD2. Trimming removed 5 bases from V and 7 bases from J; junction bases left unmatched: 8. CDR1 is SNHLY, CDR2 FYNNEI, per germline. This CDR3 is 13 amino acids long. Complete variable domain (other parts from reference TRBV2 and TRBJ2-7): EPEVTQTPSHQVTQMGQEVILRCVPISNHLYFYWYRQILGQKVEFLVSFYNNEISEKSEIFDDQFSVERPDGSNFTLKIRSTKLEDSAMYFCASSPRVGGEQYFGPGTRLTVT.

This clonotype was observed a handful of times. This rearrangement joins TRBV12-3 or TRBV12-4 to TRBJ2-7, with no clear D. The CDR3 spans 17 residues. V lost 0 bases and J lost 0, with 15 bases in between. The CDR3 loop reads CASSLARIGLSSYEQYF. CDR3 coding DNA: TGTGCCAGCAGTTTAGCGCGAATCGGGTTGAGCTCCTACGAGCAGTACTTC.